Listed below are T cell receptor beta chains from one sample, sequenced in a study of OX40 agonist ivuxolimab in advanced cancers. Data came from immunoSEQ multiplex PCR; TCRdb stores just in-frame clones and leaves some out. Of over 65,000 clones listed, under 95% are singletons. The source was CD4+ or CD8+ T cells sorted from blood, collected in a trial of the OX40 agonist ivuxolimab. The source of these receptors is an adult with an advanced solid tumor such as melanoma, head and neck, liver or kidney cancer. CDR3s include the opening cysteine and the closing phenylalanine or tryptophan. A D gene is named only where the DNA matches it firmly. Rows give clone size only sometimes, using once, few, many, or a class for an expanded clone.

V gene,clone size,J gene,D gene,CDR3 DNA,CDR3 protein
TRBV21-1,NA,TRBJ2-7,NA,TGTGCCAGCAGCAAAGGGCGGGACAGTAGGAACGAGCAGTACTTC,CASSKGRDSRNEQYF
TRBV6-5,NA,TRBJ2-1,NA,TGTGCCAGCAACCTGGGACGGCCGTCCTACAATGAGCAGTTCTTC,CASNLGRPSYNEQFF
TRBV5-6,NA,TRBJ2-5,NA,TGTGCCAGCAGCTTGATTGCGGTCAACCCGTACCAAGAGACCCAGTACTTC,CASSLIAVNPYQETQYF
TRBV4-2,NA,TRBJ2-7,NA,TGTGCCAGCAGCGCAGGTGGGGGGTACGAGCAGTACTTC,CASSAGGGYEQYF
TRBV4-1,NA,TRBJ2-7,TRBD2,TGCGCCAGCAGCCAAGTGAGCCAGCGGGGGGGCGAATCCTACGAGCAGTACTTC,CASSQVSQRGGESYEQYF
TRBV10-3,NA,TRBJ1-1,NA,TGTGCCATCAGTGAGGGGGGGGTGAACACTGAAGCTTTCTTT,CAISEGGVNTEAFF
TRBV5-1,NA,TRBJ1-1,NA,TGCGCCAGCAGCTTGGCCGAGGGAACCACTGAAGCTTTCTTT,CASSLAEGTTEAFF
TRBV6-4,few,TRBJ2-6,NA,TGTGCCAGCAGTGACTCGAAGGCTGGGGCCAACGTCCTGACTTTC,CASSDSKAGANVLTF
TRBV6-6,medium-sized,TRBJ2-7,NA,TGTGCCAGCAGTTACTCGTTAAGCGAGCAGTACTTC,CASSYSLSEQYF
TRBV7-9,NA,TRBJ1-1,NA,TGTGCCAGCAGCTTAGGTAGGTCGGACACTGAAGCTTTCTTT,CASSLGRSDTEAFF
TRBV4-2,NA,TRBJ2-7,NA,TGTGCCAGCAGCCAAGCCCAAATGACTGGAGCGCCAACGATCTACGAGCAGTACTTC,CASSQAQMTGAPTIYEQYF
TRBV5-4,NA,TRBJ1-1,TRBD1,TGTGCCAGCAGCCCCTCCTTAGGGGGACAGGGGGGGACTTATGAAGCTTTCTTT,CASSPSLGGQGGTYEAFF
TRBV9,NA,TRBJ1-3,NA,TGTGCCAGCAGCGCAGGGACGGTGAGCTCTGGAAACACCATATATTTT,CASSAGTVSSGNTIYF
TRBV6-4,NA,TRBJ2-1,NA,TGTGCCAGCAGTGACTCGATGCGGGGCTCCTACAATGAGCAGTTCTTC,CASSDSMRGSYNEQFF
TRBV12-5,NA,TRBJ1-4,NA,TGTGCTAGTGGGTGGGCAAATGAAAAACTGTTTTTT,CASGWANEKLFF
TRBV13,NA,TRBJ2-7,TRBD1,TGTGCCAGCAGCGGGACAGATGGGATGACACCCTACGAGCAGTACTTC,CASSGTDGMTPYEQYF
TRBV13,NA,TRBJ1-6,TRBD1,TGTGCCAGCAGTTTCACGGGACAGGGGAATTCACCCCTCCACTTT,CASSFTGQGNSPLHF
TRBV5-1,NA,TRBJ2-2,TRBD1,TGCGCCAGCAGCTTGGTGGGGACAGGGTTAACCGGGGAGCTGTTTTTT,CASSLVGTGLTGELFF
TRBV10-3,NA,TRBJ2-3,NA,TGTGCCATCTCGGGTGTAGGGGAGACAGATACGCAGTATTTT,CAISGVGETDTQYF
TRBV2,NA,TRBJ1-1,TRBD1,TGTGCCAGCGGGGACAGCCTGAACACTGAAGCTTTCTTT,CASGDSLNTEAFF
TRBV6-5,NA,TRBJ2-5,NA,TGTGCCAGCAGTTTAGGGATGGGGTACCAAGAGACCCAGTACTTC,CASSLGMGYQETQYF
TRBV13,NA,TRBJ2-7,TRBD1,TGTGCCAGCAGCTTATGGGGGACAGGGCGCTACGAGCAGTACTTC,CASSLWGTGRYEQYF
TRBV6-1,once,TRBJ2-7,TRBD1,TGTGCCAGCAGCCACAGGGGAACCTACGAGCAGTACTTC,CASSHRGTYEQYF
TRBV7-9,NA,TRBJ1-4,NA,TGTGCCAGCAGCCCCGATGCAACTAATGAAAAACTGTTTTTT,CASSPDATNEKLFF
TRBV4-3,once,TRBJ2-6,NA,TGCGCCAGCAGCCAAGATGGACACTCTGGGGCCAACGTCCTGACTTTC,CASSQDGHSGANVLTF
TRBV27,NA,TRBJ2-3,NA,TGTGCCAGCCTATCACTCCCTGGCGATCGATCAGATACGCAGTATTTT,CASLSLPGDRSDTQYF
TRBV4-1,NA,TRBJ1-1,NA,TGCGCCAGCAGCCCCCCTGGCCTTGTCACTGAAGCTTTCTTT,CASSPPGLVTEAFF
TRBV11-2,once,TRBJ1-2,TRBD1,TGTGCCAGCAGCCATTACTTCCGGGACAGGGGGAGAGGGTATGGCTACACCTTC,CASSHYFRDRGRGYGYTF
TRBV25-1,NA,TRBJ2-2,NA,TGTGCCAGCAGTGAATGGGGTTGGGGGAATGCGAACACCGGGGAGCTGTTTTTT,CASSEWGWGNANTGELFF
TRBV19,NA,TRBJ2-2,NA,TGTGCCAGTAGTATAGCGGGACTTAACACCGGGGAGCTGTTTTTT,CASSIAGLNTGELFF
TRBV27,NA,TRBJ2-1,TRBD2,TGTGCCAGCAGTTTAGGGGCGGGGGTGAACAATGAGCAGTTCTTC,CASSLGAGVNNEQFF
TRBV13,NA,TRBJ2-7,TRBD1,TGTGCCAGCACCGACAGGGGTCTCTCCTACGAGCAGTACTTC,CASTDRGLSYEQYF
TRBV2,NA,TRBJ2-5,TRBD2,TGTGCCACCTTCTGGGCTAGCGGGGGGGCCGGAGAGACCCAGTACTTC,CATFWASGGAGETQYF
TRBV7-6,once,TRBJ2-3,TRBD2,TGTGCCAGCAGCGTCCGGCGGGGGGGGACTAGCACAGATACGCAGTATTTT,CASSVRRGGTSTDTQYF
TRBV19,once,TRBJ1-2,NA,TGTGCCAGTAGTATCGGGGTGGGCTATGGCTACACCTTC,CASSIGVGYGYTF
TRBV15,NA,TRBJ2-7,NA,TGTGCCACCAGCAGGGGAGCGGACAGCTCCTACGAGCAGTACTTC,CATSRGADSSYEQYF
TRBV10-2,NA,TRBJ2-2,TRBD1,TGCGCCAGCAGTGATGCGACAGGGGGGTGGACCGGGGAGCTGTTTTTT,CASSDATGGWTGELFF
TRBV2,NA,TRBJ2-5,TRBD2,TGTGCCAGCAGTGAAGTGTTCCGGGGGGGAGAAGAGACCCAGTACTTC,CASSEVFRGGEETQYF
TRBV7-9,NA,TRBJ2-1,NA,TGTGCCAGCAGCTCAGGGACTGAGGGGCTTTCCTACAATGAGCAGTTCTTC,CASSSGTEGLSYNEQFF
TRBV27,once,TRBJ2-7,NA,TGTGCCAGCAGTCTCGACAGTTCGGGCGAGCAGTACTTC,CASSLDSSGEQYF
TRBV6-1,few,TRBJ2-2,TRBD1,TGTGCCAGCAGTGAAGAGACAGGGGGCACCGGGGAGCTGTTTTTT,CASSEETGGTGELFF
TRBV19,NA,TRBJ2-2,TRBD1,TGTGCCAGTAGTAGGCGGACAGGAGATGACACCGGGGAGCTGTTTTTT,CASSRRTGDDTGELFF
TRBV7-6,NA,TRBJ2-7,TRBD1,TGTGCCAGCAGCTCCGCTTCCGGGACAGCCTACGAGCAGTACTTC,CASSSASGTAYEQYF
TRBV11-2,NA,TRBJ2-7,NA,TGTGCCAGCAGTTTAGGGGCCTCCTACGAGCAGTACTTC,CASSLGASYEQYF
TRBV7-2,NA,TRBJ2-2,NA,TGTGCCAGCAGCCCCCTTAACACCGGGGAGCTGTTTTTT,CASSPLNTGELFF
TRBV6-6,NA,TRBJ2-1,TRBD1,TGTGCCAGCAGTAAGACAGGGGGCTTCGATGAGCAGTTCTTC,CASSKTGGFDEQFF
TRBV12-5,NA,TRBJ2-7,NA,TGTGCTAGTGGTTTGGTTAGGACCTATAGCTCCTACGAGCAGTACTTC,CASGLVRTYSSYEQYF
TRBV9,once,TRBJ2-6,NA,TGTGCCAGCAGCGTAACAGGGACCGGGGCCAACGTCCTGACTTTC,CASSVTGTGANVLTF
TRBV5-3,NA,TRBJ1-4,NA,TGTGCCAGAAGCTCGACCTCGGACAGAGCAACTAATGAAAAACTGTTTTTT,CARSSTSDRATNEKLFF
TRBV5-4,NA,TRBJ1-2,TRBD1,TGTGCCAGCAGCTTGGGGCCGACAGGGCTGCCTGGCTATGGCTACACCTTC,CASSLGPTGLPGYGYTF
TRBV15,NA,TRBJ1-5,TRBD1,TGTGCCACCAGCAAGGACAGGGGGTTGGGTCAGCCCCAGCATTTT,CATSKDRGLGQPQHF
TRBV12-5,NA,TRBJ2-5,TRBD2,TGTGCTAGTGGTTTGGGTGGGACTAGCGAACAATACCAAGAGACCCAGTACTTC,CASGLGGTSEQYQETQYF
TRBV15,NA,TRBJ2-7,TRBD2,TGTGCCACCAGCATACCGGGGGGCTACGAGCAGTACTTC,CATSIPGGYEQYF
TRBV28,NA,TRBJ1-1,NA,TGTGCCAGCAGTTTATCAAGGTTTGAGAACACTGAAGCTTTCTTT,CASSLSRFENTEAFF
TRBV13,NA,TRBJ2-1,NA,TGTGCCAGCAGCTTAGTTGACGGGACCTCCTACAATGAGCAGTTCTTC,CASSLVDGTSYNEQFF